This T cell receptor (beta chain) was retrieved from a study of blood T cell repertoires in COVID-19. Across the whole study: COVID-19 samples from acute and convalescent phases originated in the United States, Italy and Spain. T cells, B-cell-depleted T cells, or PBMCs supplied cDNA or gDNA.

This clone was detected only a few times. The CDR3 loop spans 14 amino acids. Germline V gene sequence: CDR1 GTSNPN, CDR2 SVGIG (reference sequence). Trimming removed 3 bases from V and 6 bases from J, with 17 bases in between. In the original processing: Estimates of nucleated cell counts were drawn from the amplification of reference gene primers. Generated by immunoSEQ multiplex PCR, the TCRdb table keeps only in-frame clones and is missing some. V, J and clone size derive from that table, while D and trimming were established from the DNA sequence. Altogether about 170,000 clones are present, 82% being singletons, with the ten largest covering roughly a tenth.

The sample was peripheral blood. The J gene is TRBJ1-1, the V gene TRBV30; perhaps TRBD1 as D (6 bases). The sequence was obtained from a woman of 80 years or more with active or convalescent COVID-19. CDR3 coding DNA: TGTGCCTGGAGACCTATCGGGGGGCGGGCTGAAGCTTTCTTT. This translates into CAWRPIGGRAEAFF.